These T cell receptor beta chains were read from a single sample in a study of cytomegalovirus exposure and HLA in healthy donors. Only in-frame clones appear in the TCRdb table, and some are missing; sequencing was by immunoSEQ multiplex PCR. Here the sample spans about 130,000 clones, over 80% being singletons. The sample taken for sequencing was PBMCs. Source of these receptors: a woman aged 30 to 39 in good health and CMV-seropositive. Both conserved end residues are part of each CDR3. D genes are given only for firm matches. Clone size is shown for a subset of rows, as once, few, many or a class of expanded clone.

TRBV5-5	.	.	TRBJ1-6	CASSPALTGFQNSPLHF	TGTGCCAGCAGCCCGGCCCTGACAGGTTTCCAGAATTCACCCCTCCACTTT
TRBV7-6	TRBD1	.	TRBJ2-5	CASSRLTGLETQYF	TGTGCCAGCAGCCGACTGACAGGGTTGGAGACCCAGTACTTC
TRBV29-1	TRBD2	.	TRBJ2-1	CSVDGWEGLYNEQFF	TGCAGCGTTGACGGCTGGGAGGGGCTATACAATGAGCAGTTCTTC
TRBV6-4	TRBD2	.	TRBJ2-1	CASSPIGLAGVREQFF	TGTGCCAGCAGCCCAATAGGACTAGCGGGAGTACGTGAGCAGTTCTTC
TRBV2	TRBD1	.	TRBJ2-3	CASSMTGGTDTQYF	TGTGCCAGCAGTATGACAGGGGGAACAGATACGCAGTATTTT
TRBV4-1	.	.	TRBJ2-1	CASSHPAARGGNEQFF	TGCGCCAGCAGCCATCCGGCCGCTAGGGGGGGCAATGAGCAGTTCTTC
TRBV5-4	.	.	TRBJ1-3	CASSSGGAYSGNTIYF	TGTGCCAGCAGCTCGGGGGGGGCCTACTCTGGAAACACCATATATTTT
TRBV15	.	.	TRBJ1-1	CATSRGGFGGAEAFF	TGTGCCACCAGCAGAGGGGGGTTTGGAGGGGCTGAAGCTTTCTTT
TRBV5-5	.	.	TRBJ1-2	CASSLELPGLGYGYTF	TGTGCCAGCAGCTTGGAATTACCAGGGCTCGGGTATGGCTACACCTTC
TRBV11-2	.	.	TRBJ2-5	CASSSVGGVTQYF	TGTGCCAGCAGCTCCGTAGGGGGGGTGACCCAGTACTTC
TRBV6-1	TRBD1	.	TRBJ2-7	CASRGTGGYEQYF	TGTGCCAGCAGAGGGACAGGGGGATACGAGCAGTACTTC
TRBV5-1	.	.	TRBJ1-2	CASSSYSRSLGYTF	TGCGCCAGCAGCTCCTACTCCCGCTCTCTCGGCTACACCTTC
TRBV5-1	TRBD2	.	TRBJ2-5	CASSTSSGGETQYF	TGCGCCAGCAGCACCTCTAGCGGCGGAGAGACCCAGTACTTC
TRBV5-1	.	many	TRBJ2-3	CASSLALGRQGSDTQYF	TGCGCCAGCAGCTTGGCCCTCGGCAGGCAGGGGTCAGATACGCAGTATTTT
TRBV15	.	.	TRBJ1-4	CATSRPFRGGLGAGKLFF	TGTGCCACCAGCAGACCCTTTCGGGGAGGTTTAGGTGCCGGAAAACTGTTTTTT
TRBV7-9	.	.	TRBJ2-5	CASSLGGTGETQYF	TGTGCCAGCAGCTTAGGCGGCACGGGGGAGACCCAGTACTTC
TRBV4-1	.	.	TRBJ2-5	CASSQTGLAQETQYF	TGCGCCAGCAGCCAAACGGGACTCGCGCAGGAGACCCAGTACTTC
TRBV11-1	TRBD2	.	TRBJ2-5	CASSWTLAGGRAQQETQYF	TGTGCCAGCAGCTGGACCCTAGCGGGGGGGCGAGCACAACAAGAGACCCAGTACTTC
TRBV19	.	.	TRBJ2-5	CASAAPHREETQYF	TGTGCCAGTGCCGCCCCCCACAGGGAAGAGACCCAGTACTTC
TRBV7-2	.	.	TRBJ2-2	CASRSGLLDAGELFF	TGTGCCAGCAGATCCGGACTCCTGGACGCCGGGGAGCTGTTTTTT
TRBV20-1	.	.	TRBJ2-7	CSASKEYEQYF	TGCAGTGCTAGTAAAGAGTACGAGCAGTACTTC
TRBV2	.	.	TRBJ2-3	CASSPMWVRKTDTQYF	TGTGCCAGCAGTCCGATGTGGGTGCGGAAGACAGATACGCAGTATTTT
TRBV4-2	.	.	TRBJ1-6	CASSTVRGSPLHF	TGTGCCAGCTCTACGGTCCGCGGTTCACCCCTCCACTTT
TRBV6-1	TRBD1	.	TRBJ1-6	CASSRQGEGSPLHF	TGTGCCAGCAGTAGACAGGGGGAGGGATCACCCCTCCACTTT
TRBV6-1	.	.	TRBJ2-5	CASRDLRGLETQYF	TGTGCCAGCAGGGACCTTCGGGGGTTGGAGACCCAGTACTTC
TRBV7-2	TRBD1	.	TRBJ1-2	CASSLMEGAGGYTF	TGTGCCAGCAGCTTAATGGAGGGGGCGGGAGGCTACACCTTC
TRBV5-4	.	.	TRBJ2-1	CASRSGSSYNEQFF	TGTGCCAGCAGGTCTGGTAGCTCCTACAATGAGCAGTTCTTC
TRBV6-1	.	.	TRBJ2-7	CASSDRTLKNIQYF	TGTGCCAGCAGTGACCGGACACTCAAAAACATCCAGTACTTC